The clone carrying this TCR beta chain was detected a few times. The CDR3 spans 14 residues. Trimming left V 1 base short and J 9 bases short, with 13 bases between. Germline V gene sequence: CDR1 SNHLY, CDR2 FYNNEI. These data originate in a study of monozygotic twins with cystic fibrosis. This table comes from immunoSEQ multiplex PCR, and its TCRdb copy is limited to in-frame clones, with some not included. The sample includes 30,000 or so clones, roughly three fifths of them seen just once. This chain joins TRBV2 and TRBJ1-5; D is possibly TRBD1 (5 bases). The sample taken for sequencing was blood. This TCR was recovered from a girl aged 10 to 17 with cystic fibrosis. CDR3 nucleotides: TGTGCCAGCAGTGAAGACGGGGGTTCGGGGCCCCAGCATTTT. As protein: CASSEDGGSGPQHF. The entire variable domain, with the rest obtained from reference TRBV2 and TRBJ1-5, is as follows: EPEVTQTPSHQVTQMGQEVILRCVPISNHLYFYWYRQILGQKVEFLVSFYNNEISEKSEIFDDQFSVERPDGSNFTLKIRSTKLEDSAMYFCASSEDGGSGPQHFGDGTRLSIL.